This T cell receptor beta chain was retrieved from a study of blood T cell repertoires in COVID-19. TCRdb keeps only in-frame clones here, not all; method: immunoSEQ multiplex PCR. This table holds about 13,000 clones, more than 70% found once. As concerns this clone: A read error may produce the germline difference seen at one junction end.

CDR1 LNHNV and CDR2 YYDKDF come from the germline V gene (reference sequence). This CDR3 has 12 amino acids. The material sequenced was peripheral blood. This rearrangement joins TRBV15 to TRBJ1-2; possibly TRBD1 for D (5 bases). The origin of this receptor is a human donor in a cohort sampled during active COVID-19. The CDR3 region has the DNA TGTGCCACCAGCAGAGATGCTGGGGCTTCCTTCTTC. It yields the protein CATSRDAGASFF. Looking up the rest from reference TRBV15 and TRBJ1-2 gives the full variable domain: DAMVIQNPRYQVTQFGKPVTLSCSQTLNHNVMYWYQQKSSQAPKLLFHYYDKDFNNEADTPDNFQSRRPNTSFCFLDIRSPGLGDTAMYLCATSRDAGASFFGSGTRLTVV.